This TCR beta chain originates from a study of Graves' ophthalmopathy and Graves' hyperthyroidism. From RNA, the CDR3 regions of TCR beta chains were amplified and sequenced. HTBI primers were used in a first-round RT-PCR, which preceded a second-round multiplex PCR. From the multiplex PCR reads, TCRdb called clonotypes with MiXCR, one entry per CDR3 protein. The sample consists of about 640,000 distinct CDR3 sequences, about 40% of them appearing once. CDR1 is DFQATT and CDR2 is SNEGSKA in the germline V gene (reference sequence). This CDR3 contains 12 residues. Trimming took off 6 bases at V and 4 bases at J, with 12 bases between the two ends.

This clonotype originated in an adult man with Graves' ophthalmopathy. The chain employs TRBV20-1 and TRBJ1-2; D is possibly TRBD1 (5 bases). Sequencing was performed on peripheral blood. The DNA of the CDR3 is TGCAGTGCAGGGACTGACGCCTATGGCTACACCTTC. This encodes CSAGTDAYGYTF.